One TCR beta chain is described in this entry. The data originate from a study of blood T cell repertoires in COVID-19. About the research overall: Specimens from acute and convalescent COVID-19 originated in the United States, Italy and Spain. Sources were T cells, B-cell-depleted T cells, or PBMCs; the material itself was cDNA or gDNA.

How the authors handled the data: Using reference gene primer amplification, nucleated cell counts were estimated. Repertoires were generated with immunoSEQ multiplex PCR, while TCRdb's copy carries only in-frame clones and drops some. The D gene and trimming were derived from the DNA, and the V and J assignments and clone size from that table. In the table there are some 240,000 clones, approximately 83% of which are singletons. The TCR sequence derives from a woman aged 80 or over with acute or convalescent COVID-19. The specimen was peripheral blood.

This chain's CDR3 is CASSPPSLAGYEQYF. The DNA of the CDR3 is TGTGCCAGCTCACCCCCGAGCCTAGCGGGCTACGAGCAGTACTTC. V is TRBV18 and J is TRBJ2-7, with 8 bases identical to TRBD2. CDR1 is KGHSH, CDR2 LQKENI, per germline. The V and J ends lost 3 bases and 3 bases, in that order; junction bases with no gene match: 7. The CDR3 is 15 residues long.